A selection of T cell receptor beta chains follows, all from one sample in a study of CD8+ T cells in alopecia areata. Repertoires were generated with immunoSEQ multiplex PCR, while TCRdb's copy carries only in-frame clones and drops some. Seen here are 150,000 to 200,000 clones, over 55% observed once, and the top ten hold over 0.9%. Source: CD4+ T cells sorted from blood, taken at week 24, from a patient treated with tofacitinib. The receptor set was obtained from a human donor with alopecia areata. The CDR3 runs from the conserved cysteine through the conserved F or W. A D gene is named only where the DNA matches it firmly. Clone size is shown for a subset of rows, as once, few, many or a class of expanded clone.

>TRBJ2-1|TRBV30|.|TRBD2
TGTGCCTGGAGTGTAGGTGGGACTAGCTTGAATGAGCAGTTCTTC
CAWSVGGTSLNEQFF
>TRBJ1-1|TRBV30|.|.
TGTGCCTGGAGTCTTAGGACGACGGTGAACACTGAAGCTTTCTTT
CAWSLRTTVNTEAFF
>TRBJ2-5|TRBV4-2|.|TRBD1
TGTGCCAGCAGCCCTCAAGGACAGGGTCAAGAGACCCAGTACTTC
CASSPQGQGQETQYF
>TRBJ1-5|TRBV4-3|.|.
TGCGCCAGCAGCCAAGAAGGAAGGGCTAATCAGCCCCAGCATTTT
CASSQEGRANQPQHF
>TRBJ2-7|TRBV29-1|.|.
TGCAGCGTGGGACTTGCACTGAGCGAGCAGTACTTC
CSVGLALSEQYF
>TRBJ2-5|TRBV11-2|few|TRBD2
TGTGCCAGCAGCTTTCCGGGCGGGGGTGCGCAAGAGACCCAGTACTTC
CASSFPGGGAQETQYF
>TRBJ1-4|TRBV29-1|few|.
TGCAGCGTTGAAATTCAAGCGGGTGAAAAACTGTTTTTT
CSVEIQAGEKLFF
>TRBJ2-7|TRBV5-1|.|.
TGCGCCAGCAGCAAAACGGGGGTCTACGAGCAGTACTTC
CASSKTGVYEQYF
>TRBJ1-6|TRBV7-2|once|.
TGTGCCAGCAGCTTAGCTGGAAAAACAGGGAATTCACCCCTCCACTTT
CASSLAGKTGNSPLHF
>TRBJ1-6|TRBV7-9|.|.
TGTGCCAGCAGCTTAGGGACAGATTCACCCCTCCACTTT
CASSLGTDSPLHF
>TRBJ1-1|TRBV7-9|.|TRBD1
TGTGCCAGCAGCCCCCGGGGACAGTCGAACACTGAAGCTTTCTTT
CASSPRGQSNTEAFF
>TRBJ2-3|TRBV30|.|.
TGTGCCTGGAGTGTACAGTTCCGGGTTAAAGATACGCAGTATTTT
CAWSVQFRVKDTQYF
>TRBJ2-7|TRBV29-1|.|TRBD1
TGCAGCGCCAGCAAGGGGGCCCTCTACGAGCAGTACTTC
CSASKGALYEQYF
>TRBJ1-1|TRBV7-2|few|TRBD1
TGTGCCAGCAGCTCGGGACAGTGGGACACTGAAGCTTTCTTT
CASSSGQWDTEAFF
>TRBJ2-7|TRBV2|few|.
TGTGCCAGCAGTGTTTTGTCCTACGAGCAGTACTTC
CASSVLSYEQYF
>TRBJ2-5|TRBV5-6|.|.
TGTGCCAGCAGCTTGGAGCCAGGGGGGGAGACCCAGTACTTC
CASSLEPGGETQYF
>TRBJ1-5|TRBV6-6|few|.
TGTGCCAGCAGTACTCCGGGACACGCGAATCAGCCCCAGCATTTT
CASSTPGHANQPQHF
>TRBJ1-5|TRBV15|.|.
TGTGCCACCAGCAGAGACGGTGCGGGCAATCAGCCCCAGCATTTT
CATSRDGAGNQPQHF
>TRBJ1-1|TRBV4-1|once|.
TGCGCCAGCAGCCAAGATCTGGTTACTGAAGCTTTCTTT
CASSQDLVTEAFF
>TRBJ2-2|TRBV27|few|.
TGTGCCAGCATGCGGACGGGGGAAACCGGGGAGCTGTTTTTT
CASMRTGETGELFF
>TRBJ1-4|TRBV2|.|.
TGTGCCAGCAGGAGGACAGTTGGGGAAAAACTGTTTTTT
CASRRTVGEKLFF
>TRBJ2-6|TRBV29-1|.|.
TGCAGCGTTGTTTCGAGGGACGTCCTGACTTTC
CSVVSRDVLTF
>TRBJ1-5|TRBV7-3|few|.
TGTGCCAGCAGCTTAATCAGGACTTCCGAACTAGCAAATCAGCCCCAGCATTTT
CASSLIRTSELANQPQHF
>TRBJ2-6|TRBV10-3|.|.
TGTGCCATCAGTGAGCTGCAGGGGCAGGCTGGGGCCAACGTCCTGACTTTC
CAISELQGQAGANVLTF
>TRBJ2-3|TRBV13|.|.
TGTGCCAGCAGCTTAGTCACAACCACAGATACGCAGTATTTT
CASSLVTTTDTQYF
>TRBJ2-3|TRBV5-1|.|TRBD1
TGCGCCAGCAGCTTGGATAGGGGGCGCAGCACAGATACGCAGTATTTT
CASSLDRGRSTDTQYF
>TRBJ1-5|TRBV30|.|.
TGTGCCTGGAGTGGACGGGGGAACGTTGGTCAGCCCCAGCATTTT
CAWSGRGNVGQPQHF
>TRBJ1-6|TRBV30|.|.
TGTGCCTGGAAGTCGTCAGGAGATTCACCCCTCCACTTT
CAWKSSGDSPLHF
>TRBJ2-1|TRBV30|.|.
TGTGCCTGCGGAGGACCCTCCTTTGAGCAGTTCTTC
CACGGPSFEQFF
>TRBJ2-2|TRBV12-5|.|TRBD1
TGTGCTAGTGGTTTGGAGGGGGCCACCGGGGAGCTGTTTTTT
CASGLEGATGELFF
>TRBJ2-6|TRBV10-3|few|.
TGTGCCATCAGCCAGATAAGCTCTGGGGCCAACGTCCTGACTTTC
CAISQISSGANVLTF
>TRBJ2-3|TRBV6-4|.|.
TGTGCCAGCAGTGACTCGGGACAAGATACGCAGTATTTT
CASSDSGQDTQYF
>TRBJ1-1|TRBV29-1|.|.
TGCAGCGTTCATGTACAGGGCATGAACACTGAAGCTTTCTTT
CSVHVQGMNTEAFF
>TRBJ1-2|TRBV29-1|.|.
TGCAGCGTTGAGTGGCAGTTGGACTATGGCTACACCTTC
CSVEWQLDYGYTF
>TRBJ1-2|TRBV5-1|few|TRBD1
TGCGCCAGCAGCCCGGGACAGGGTAACTATGGCTACACCTTC
CASSPGQGNYGYTF
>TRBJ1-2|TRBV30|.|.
TGTGCCTGGGCCGGGACAAGGGGCAGCATAGACGGCTACACCTTC
CAWAGTRGSIDGYTF
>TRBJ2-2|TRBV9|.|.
TGTGCCAGCAGCGACGTAGGGGTGGGGGAGCTGTTTTTT
CASSDVGVGELFF
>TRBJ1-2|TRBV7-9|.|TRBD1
TGTGCCAGCAGCCTGACAGGGGAAGGCTATGGCTACACCTTC
CASSLTGEGYGYTF
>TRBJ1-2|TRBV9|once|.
TGTGCCAGCAGCACGCAGGCTGCGGGGTATGGCTACACCTTC
CASSTQAAGYGYTF
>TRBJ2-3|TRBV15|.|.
TGTGCCACCAGCAGAGATACTCAGGCCACAGATACGCAGTATTTT
CATSRDTQATDTQYF
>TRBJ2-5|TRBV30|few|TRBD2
TGTGCCTGGAGTGCGGGACTAGCACGACAAGAGACCCAGTACTTC
CAWSAGLARQETQYF
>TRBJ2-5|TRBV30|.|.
TGTGCCTGGAGTCGACAGAGAGAGACCCAGTACTTC
CAWSRQRETQYF
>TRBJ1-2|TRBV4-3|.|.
TGCGCCAGCAGCCAAGAAGGGGACACTAACTATGGCTACACCTTC
CASSQEGDTNYGYTF
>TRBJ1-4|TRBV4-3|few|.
TGCGCCAGCAGCCAACGCGGAGGGACTTCAGCGGGAAAACTGTTTTTT
CASSQRGGTSAGKLFF
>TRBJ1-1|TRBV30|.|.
TGTGCCTGGAGTGAATACCGGAACACTGAAGCTTTCTTT
CAWSEYRNTEAFF
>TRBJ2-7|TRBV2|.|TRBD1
TGTGCCAGCAGTGAAGCTTTAACCGGGACAGGGGCCTACGAGCAGTACTTC
CASSEALTGTGAYEQYF
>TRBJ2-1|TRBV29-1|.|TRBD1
TGCAGCGTTGAGGACAGGGGGCGATTTCACAATGAGCAGTTCTTC
CSVEDRGRFHNEQFF
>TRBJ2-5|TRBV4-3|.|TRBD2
TGCGCCAGCAGCCCGAGCGGGGCGGAGACCCAGTACTTC
CASSPSGAETQYF
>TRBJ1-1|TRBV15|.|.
TGTGCCACCAGCAGAGATCAGAGGGATACTGAAGCTTTCTTT
CATSRDQRDTEAFF
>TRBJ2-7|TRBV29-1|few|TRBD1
TGCAGCGCCCGAGTTTCGGCGGACAGGGCCGAGCAGTACTTC
CSARVSADRAEQYF
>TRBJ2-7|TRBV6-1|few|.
TGTGCCAGCAGTGAACGCCACGAGCAGTACTTC
CASSERHEQYF
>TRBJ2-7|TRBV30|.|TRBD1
TGTGCCTGGAGTGGGGACAGGGTCCCCTACGAGCAGTACTTC
CAWSGDRVPYEQYF
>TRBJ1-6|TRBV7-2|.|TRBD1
TGTGCCAGCAGCTTAGCGGGACAGCCACGAAATTCACCCCTCCACTTT
CASSLAGQPRNSPLHF
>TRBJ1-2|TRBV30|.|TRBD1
TGTGCCTGGACCACAACTCCGGGACAGAGTTTTGGCTACACCTTC
CAWTTTPGQSFGYTF